This is a list of T cell receptor beta chains from one sample in a study of T-cell reconstitution after alpha-beta-depleted transplantation in children. TCRdb fed the PCR reads into MiXCR, producing one record per CDR3 protein. The sample has around 100,000 distinct CDR3 sequences, around 5.9% seen once. This material consisted of PBMCs, mostly from graft donor cells, taken 60 days after TCRalphabeta/CD19-depleted stem cell transplant. The source of these receptors is a female patient younger than 10 who had a stem cell transplant for Fanconi anemia, so the T cells may come from the graft donor. CDR3s include the opening cysteine and the closing phenylalanine or tryptophan. D genes are given only for firm matches. Expanded clones get a size class; other rows say once, few or many, or leave the size out.

d_gene	j_gene	v_gene	abundance	CDR3aa	CDR3nt
NA	TRBJ2-3	TRBV7-9	many	CASSFPGDTDTQYF	TGTGCCAGCAGCTTCCCCGGGGACACAGATACGCAGTATTTT
NA	TRBJ1-1	TRBV24-1	many	CAANGQGKIF	TGTGCCGCCAATGGGCAGGGGAAAATCTTT
TRBD2	TRBJ2-1	TRBV6-2/TRBV6-3	many	CASSYAILAGGDNEQFF	TGTGCCAGCAGTTACGCGATCCTAGCGGGAGGTGACAATGAGCAGTTCTTC
TRBD1	TRBJ2-7	TRBV18	many	CASSPGKGGDWNEQYF	TGTGCCAGCTCACCAGGGAAAGGGGGCGATTGGAACGAGCAGTACTTC
NA	TRBJ1-1	TRBV6-2/TRBV6-3	many	CASSLNQGYTEAFF	TGTGCCAGCAGCCTTAATCAGGGGTACACTGAAGCTTTCTTT
TRBD2	TRBJ2-1	TRBV20-1	many	CSSSAMGLAGGNEQFF	TGCAGTTCAAGCGCAATGGGACTAGCGGGAGGCAATGAGCAGTTCTTC
TRBD1	TRBJ2-7	TRBV27	NA	CASSTAGTVGEQYF	TGTGCCAGCAGTACTGCCGGGACAGTGGGCGAGCAGTACTTC
NA	TRBJ1-3	TRBV6-5	few	CASSYSSSGNTIYF	TGTGCCAGCAGTTACTCGTCCTCTGGAAACACCATATATTTT
NA	TRBJ1-4	TRBV11-1	NA	CASSLGRGGYPTNEKLFF	TGTGCCAGCAGCTTAGGCCGGGGAGGCTATCCAACTAATGAAAAACTGTTTTTT
TRBD2	TRBJ2-7	TRBV7-9	many	CASSFIAGGPVEQYF	TGTGCCAGCAGCTTTATAGCGGGAGGGCCTGTCGAGCAGTACTTC
NA	TRBJ2-7	TRBV5-1	medium-sized	CASSLGGEQYF	TGCGCCAGCAGCTTGGGAGGCGAGCAGTACTTC
TRBD2	TRBJ2-1	TRBV20-1	many	CSARALAGGLTNEQFF	TGCAGTGCCCGGGCCCTAGCGGGAGGACTTACAAATGAGCAGTTCTTC
NA	TRBJ2-7	TRBV4-1	many	CASSRQLAYEQYF	TGCGCCAGCAGCCGACAGTTGGCCTACGAGCAGTACTTC
NA	TRBJ1-6	TRBV7-9	few	CASSFLQGGYSPLHF	TGTGCCAGCAGCTTTTTACAGGGAGGGTATTCACCCCTCCACTTT
NA	TRBJ2-5	TRBV20-1	few	CSASLTGRQETQYF	TGCAGTGCTAGTCTTACAGGTCGTCAAGAGACCCAGTACTTC
NA	TRBJ2-3	TRBV29-1	medium-sized	CSVASPDTQYF	TGCAGCGTTGCAAGTCCGGATACGCAGTATTTT